Presented here are 28 T cell receptor beta chains from one specimen sequenced in a study of T cells after yellow fever vaccination (dated by TCRdb to about 2019). The method behind the library was 5' RACE. The listed sequencing device is Illumina HiSeq 2500. TCRdb reran the public reads through fastp at Q25 and MiXCR, keeping productive beta chains. Identical CDR3 proteins give one entry, which carries the most common genes and DNA. The sample yields about 110,000 distinct CDR3 sequences; 6.5% to 9% were counted once. About 25% of the sample is taken by the ten largest. This sample's treatment or condition label indicates: live attenuated yellow fever vaccine strain. Specimen: CD8+ T cells sorted from PBMCs, collected 45 days after the yellow fever booster vaccination. The origin of the receptors is a man aged 30 to 39 who received the YFV17D yellow fever vaccine.

This clonotype was observed a handful of times. The chain is built from TRBV14 and TRBJ1-4, with D unclear. The germline gives CDR1 SGHDN, CDR2 FVKESK. The CDR3 sequence is 18 residues long. V gave up 0 bases and J gave up 5 bases, with 19 bases separating them. CDR3 in amino acids: CASSQDRFGFGRNEKLFF. CDR3 nucleotide sequence: TGTGCCAGCAGCCAAGATCGGTTCGGGTTCGGGAGAAATGAAAAACTGTTTTTT.

Here the CDR3 DNA reads TGCGCCAGCAGCCCCGGACTAGAGGGGTACGAGCAGTACTTC. Protein: CASSPGLEGYEQYF. The chain couples TRBV4-3 to TRBJ2-7, with 7 nucleotides matching TRBD2. CDR3 length: 14 residues. The junction had 7 bases not matched to a gene; V was cut back by 4 bases and J by 4 bases. Germline CDR1 reads LGHNA; CDR2 reads YSLEER.

The V and J genes are TRBV27 and TRBJ2-5; D is ambiguous. V lost 0 bases and J lost 3, with 17 bases in between. The CDR3 has 17 residues. Germline V CDR1 and CDR2: MNHEY, SMNVEV (reference sequence). The CDR3 bases are TGTGCCAGCAGTTTATCCCCGACCCCCCTAACGGAAGAGACCCAGTACTTC. Translating gives CASSLSPTPLTEETQYF.

Many counts were recorded for this clonotype. The chain couples TRBV4-2 to TRBJ2-3; D remains unclear. V gave up 3 bases and J gave up 5 bases, with 12 bases separating them. The CDR3 sequence is 14 residues long. Germline V gene sequence: CDR1 LGHNA, CDR2 YNFKEQ. The CDR3 protein is CASSQGSPEDTQYF. The CDR3 DNA reads TGTGCCAGCAGCCAGGGATCTCCCGAAGATACGCAGTATTTT.

This clonotype occurred a few times. This chain uses TRBV28 with TRBJ1-1, with D possibly being TRBD1 (6 bases). The CDR3 is made up of 15 amino acids. V was shortened by 7 bases and J by 1 base, with 16 bases between the two germline ends. Germline CDR1 MDHEN, CDR2 SYDVKM. CDR3 nucleotide sequence: TGTGCCAGCACCCCTCTAGACAGGACGAACACTGAAGCTTTCTTT. Translated: CASTPLDRTNTEAFF. Drawing the rest from reference TRBV28 and TRBJ1-1, the complete variable domain is DVKVTQSSRYLVKRTGEKVFLECVQDMDHENMFWYRQDPGLGLRLIYFSYDVKMKEKGDIPEGYSVSREKKERFSLILESASTNQTSMYLCASTPLDRTNTEAFFGQGTRLTVV.

V and J are TRBV7-8 and TRBJ2-1; the match to TRBD2 covers 11 bases. Germline trimming cut 4 bases from V and 3 bases from J; bases unmatched to any gene: 11. This CDR3 has 18 amino acids. CDR1 and CDR2 from the germline V gene are SGHVS and FQNEAQ. CDR3 loop: CASSSHSSGRTNYNEQFF. CDR3 DNA: TGTGCCAGCAGCTCCCATTCTAGCGGGAGGACGAACTACAATGAGCAGTTCTTC.

The sample holds many counts of this clonotype. V gene TRBV11-2 combines with J gene TRBJ2-3; D remains ambiguous. V was pared by 3 bases and J by 1 base, with 8 bases between. The germline V gene has CDR1 SGHAT and CDR2 FQNNGV. CDR3 length: 14 amino acids. The CDR3 DNA is TGTGCCAGCAGCTTCCTGTGGGGCACAGATACGCAGTATTTT. Its translation: CASSFLWGTDTQYF.

This clonotype was recorded once. Possible read error: a much larger clone is one base away. The chain employs TRBV7-9 and TRBJ2-7; D gene ambiguous. CDR3 length: 11 amino acids. Between the trimmed V and J ends, which lost 11 bases and 2 bases, there was a span of 10 bases. CDR1 SEHNR and CDR2 FQNEAQ come from the germline V gene (reference sequence). CDR3 DNA: TGTGCCGTGGCCATACCCTACGAGCAGTACTTC. Translated, it gives CAVAIPYEQYF.

This clonotype was counted many times. This chain joins TRBV29-1 and TRBJ2-4; 8 bases agree with TRBD2. CDR1 is SQVTM and CDR2 is ANQGSEA in the germline V gene. V was clipped by 6 bases and J by 9 bases; unmatched bases: 1. This CDR3 comprises 10 residues. The CDR3 DNA reads as TGCAGCGTCCGGGGGGGCATTCAGTACTTC. This codes for CSVRGGIQYF.

Of note for this clonotype: Given a much more abundant clone one base away, this may be a read error. Without the conserved terminal phenylalanine or tryptophan, this CDR3 likely stems from a read error. The CDR3 loop is CSATEGQYEQFY. CDR3 DNA: TGCAGTGCGACTGAGGGTCAATATGAGCAGTTCTAC. V and J are TRBV20-1 and TRBJ2-1, with D possibly being TRBD2 (5 bases). CDR3 length equals 12 residues. In germline, CDR1 is DFQATT, CDR2 SNEGSKA (reference sequence). V dropped 6 bases and J dropped 8 bases, with 14 bases sitting between them.

This clonotype came up a few times. V is TRBV3-1 and J is TRBJ2-7, with 7 bases fitting TRBD2. The CDR3 runs to 15 residues. Germline assignment: CDR1 LGHDT and CDR2 YNNKEL (reference sequence). Germline trimming cut 2 bases from V and 3 bases from J; bases unmatched to any gene: 7. CDR3 DNA: TGTGCCAGCAGCCAAAGGGAGGGTCCTTTCTACGAGCAGTACTTC. Translation: CASSQREGPFYEQYF.

This clonotype was counted at least ten times. The chain recombines TRBV12-3 or TRBV12-4 with TRBJ2-2; 7 positions match TRBD1. The CDR3 has 15 residues. V was clipped by 6 bases and J by 3 bases; unmatched bases: 7. As DNA, the CDR3 is TGTGCCAGCAGCTCGGGACAGACCTACACCGGGGAGCTGTTTTTT. This encodes CASSSGQTYTGELFF.

The V call is TRBV7-8, the J call TRBJ2-1; D gene ambiguous. The CDR3 covers 13 residues. Looked up from germline, CDR1 is SGHVS and CDR2 is FQNEAQ. The V end lost 5 bases, the J end lost 3 bases, and 8 bases lay between the germline ends. CDR3 nucleotides: TGTGCCAGCAGCCCGGACCACTACAATGAGCAGTTCTTC. This translates into CASSPDHYNEQFF.

The rearrangement uses TRBV7-9 and TRBJ2-7; D call uncertain. The V end lost 3 bases, the J end lost 3 bases, and 18 bases lay between the germline ends. Germline CDR1 and CDR2: SEHNR and FQNEAQ (reference sequence). This CDR3 contains 16 residues. CDR3 nucleotide sequence: TGTGCCAGCAGCTTTCCGACCAGCCTGCCCCACTACGAGCAGTACTTC. Its translation: CASSFPTSLPHYEQYF.

CDR3 region: CASSPAGRRGGYEQYF. The DNA of the CDR3 is TGTGCCAGCTCACCAGCGGGAAGGCGAGGAGGCTACGAGCAGTACTTC. The genes are TRBV18 and TRBJ2-7; maybe TRBD2 (6 bases). Germline V gene lookup returns CDR1 KGHSH and CDR2 LQKENI. Trimming left V 2 bases short and J 3 bases short, with 17 bases between. CDR3 length: 16 residues.

This clonotype was picked up a small number of times. This chain uses TRBV20-1 with TRBJ1-2; the D is unclear. The CDR3 is 15 residues long. Germline V gives CDR1 DFQATT, CDR2 SNEGSKA (reference sequence). The V and J ends lost 5 bases and 1 base respectively, with 17 bases between them. The DNA for the CDR3 is TGCAGTGCTTGTTGTCCAACCGCACTTAACTATGGCTACACCTTC. This codes for CSACCPTALNYGYTF.

The sample holds many counts of this clonotype. The gene calls are TRBV20-1 and TRBJ2-1, with TRBD2 identical over 11 bases. Germline lookup yields CDR1 DFQATT and CDR2 SNEGSKA (reference sequence). This CDR3 spans 16 amino acids. The J segment lost 8 bases and the V segment lost 0 bases, leaving 9 bases of the junction unmatched. The CDR3: CSARDLVRLAGHEQFF. The CDR3 region has the DNA TGCAGTGCTAGAGATTTGGTAAGACTAGCGGGGCATGAGCAGTTCTTC.

V gene TRBV9 combines with J gene TRBJ2-7; D gene unclear. CDR1 SGDLS and CDR2 YYNGEE come from the germline V gene. The V end was cut by 0 bases, the J end by 5 bases, with 15 bases between. This CDR3 spans 15 amino acids. For the CDR3, the DNA is TGTGCCAGCAGCGTAGGTCTAGGTTCGATTAACGAGCAGTACTTC. Translated: CASSVGLGSINEQYF.

This clonotype has a handful of counts. V and J are TRBV5-1 and TRBJ2-5; 7 positions match TRBD1. The ends lost 3 bases at V and 2 bases at J; junction bases unmatched: 7. Germline V gives CDR1 SGHRS, CDR2 YFSETQ. The length of the CDR3 is 15 residues. For the CDR3, the DNA is TGCGCCAGCAGCTCGCCCTCAGGGGGTCAAGAGACCCAGTACTTC. Residues: CASSSPSGGQETQYF.

This clonotype has a count of ten or more. This chain links TRBV12-3 or TRBV12-4 with TRBJ2-5, with a possible D match to TRBD1 (6 bases). The CDR3 contains 14 residues. The V gene lost 5 bases and the J gene lost 3 bases, with 13 bases spanning the gap. The CDR3, as DNA: TGTGCCAGCAGTACCAGGGGAGTGAAAGAGACCCAGTACTTC. It is translated as CASSTRGVKETQYF.

This clonotype was seen more than once but under ten times. This chain connects TRBV20-1 to TRBJ2-7; maybe TRBD2 (8 bases). Trimming left V 1 base short and J 3 bases short, with 19 bases between. This CDR3 is built from 16 residues. Germline V gene data show CDR1 as DFQATT and CDR2 as SNEGSKA (reference sequence). The CDR3 sequence is CSARGIKTGTSYEQYF. In DNA form, the CDR3 reads TGCAGTGCTAGAGGTATTAAGACAGGGACTAGCTACGAGCAGTACTTC.

This clonotype was counted at least ten times. The chain couples TRBV24-1 to TRBJ2-1; no clear D. The germline V gene encodes CDR1 KGHDR and CDR2 SFDVKD. The CDR3 sequence is 15 residues long. Trimming took 6 bases from V and 2 from J, leaving 13 bases between them. CDR3 amino acids: CATSPLHGTYNEQFF. Here the CDR3 DNA reads TGTGCCACCAGTCCCTTACATGGGACCTACAATGAGCAGTTCTTC.

CDR3 amino acids: CASSVAEGDYEQYF. The CDR3 nucleotides read TGTGCCAGCAGCGTAGCGGAGGGGGACTACGAGCAGTACTTC. This sequence joins TRBV9 and TRBJ2-7; tentatively, D is TRBD1 or TRBD2 (6 bases each). Germline CDR1 reads SGDLS; CDR2 reads YYNGEE. V was clipped by 0 bases and J by 3 bases, with 10 bases between them. CDR3 length: 14 amino acids.

About this clonotype itself: A much bigger clone sits one base away, suggesting this may be a read error. The V gene is TRBV5-1, the J gene TRBJ2-7; 10 nucleotides align to TRBD1. This CDR3 contains 16 residues. Per germline, CDR1 SGHRS and CDR2 YFSETQ. In DNA, the CDR3 is TGCGTCAGCAGCACAGCCGAGACAGGGGGCGACTACGAGCAGTACTTC. Protein sequence: CVSSTAETGGDYEQYF.

This clonotype was counted between two and nine times. V is TRBV5-1 and J is TRBJ1-2; D remains unclear. The CDR3 consists of 14 residues. The V and J ends lost 1 base and 7 bases respectively, with 14 bases between them. Germline CDR1 and CDR2: SGHRS and YFSETQ. Here the CDR3 DNA reads TGCGCCAGCAGCTTGTATGCCTGGGTCGGTGGCTACACCTTC. This encodes CASSLYAWVGGYTF.

This clonotype has ten or more counts. This chain connects TRBV20-1 to TRBJ2-7; TRBD2 is a possible D gene (5 bases). The germline V gene encodes CDR1 DFQATT and CDR2 SNEGSKA (reference sequence). This CDR3 is 14 amino acids long. V lost 3 bases and J lost 5, with 17 bases in between. CDR3 loop: CSARGYGLSDEQYF. The CDR3 nucleotides read TGCAGTGCTAGGGGTTACGGACTGTCGGACGAGCAGTACTTC.

This clonotype has at least ten counts. This chain joins TRBV20-1 and TRBJ2-7; D gene unclear. Germline CDR1 and CDR2: DFQATT and SNEGSKA (reference sequence). The CDR3 has 13 residues. Trimming took off 5 bases at V and 2 bases at J, with 13 bases between the two ends. The CDR3 DNA is TGCAGTGCTCGGTCGACGGATACCTACGAGCAGTACTTC. Translated: CSARSTDTYEQYF.

This chain links TRBV27 with TRBJ2-3; 7 positions match TRBD1. The CDR3 runs 15 residues. Germline lookup yields CDR1 MNHEY and CDR2 SMNVEV (reference sequence). After removal of 6 bases from V and 6 bases from J, the junction contained 12 bases not matched to a gene. CDR3 region: CASSLRDSARDTQYF. CDR3 sequence (DNA): TGTGCCAGCAGCCTCCGGGACAGTGCGCGGGATACGCAGTATTTT.